This T cell receptor (beta chain) was observed in a study of follicular helper T cells after annual influenza vaccination. Germline CDR1 reads MNHNS; CDR2 reads SASEGT. This CDR3 has 15 residues. V gave up 2 bases and J gave up 2 bases; unmatched junction bases: 3. Here immunoSEQ multiplex PCR was the method, and the copy in TCRdb shows in-frame clones only, minus some. The sample contains over 8,500 clones, 75% to 90% of which appear only once. The study, taken as a whole, reports: Only roughly 9-23% of analyzed cells yielded productive TCRB sequences.

A word on this clone: Its antigen is not identified.

Time point specified: 2015-2016 season, 7 days after influenza vaccination. The V gene is TRBV6-1, the J gene TRBJ2-4; TRBD2 aligns across 7 bases. This TCR was recovered from an adult who received the influenza vaccine. This sample comprised CXCR5+ CD38- circulating T follicular helper cells from blood, obtained 7 days after influenza vaccination. Sample subset: circulating Tfh, non-naive CD4+CXCR5+PD-1+ (ICOS+CD38+ or ICOS-CD38-). CDR3 coding DNA: TGTGCCAGCAGTGAATTGGGGGGGACCAAAAACATTCAGTACTTC. It translates to CASSELGGTKNIQYF.